These 23 T cell receptor beta chains originate from one sample sequenced in a study of blood T cell repertoires in COVID-19. Using immunoSEQ multiplex PCR, the repertoire was profiled, and TCRdb retains in-frame clones only, with some absent. The data show some 200,000 clones, with approximately 84% seen just once and about 2.3% held by the top ten. The sequenced sample consisted of peripheral blood. The receptors come from a woman in her fifties or sixties with acute or convalescent COVID-19.

The gene calls are TRBV21-1 and TRBJ1-2; the D segment call TRBD1 is taken from the table without a DNA check. TRBV21-1 is assigned pseudogene status. This CDR3 region has 12 residues. For the CDR3, the DNA is TGTGCCAGCAGCAGGGCCGTCCGGGGCTACACCTTC. Translation: CASSRAVRGYTF.

The chain carries TRBV18 and TRBJ1-1; 8 bases align to TRBD1. V was clipped by 2 bases and J by 1 base; unmatched bases: 9. Germline CDR1 is KGHSH and CDR2 is LQKENI. CDR3 length equals 17 residues. CDR3: CASSPIEAGGTNTEAFF. The CDR3 bases are TGTGCCAGCTCACCAATTGAGGCAGGGGGCACGAACACTGAAGCTTTCTTT.

This clone was recorded once. The V and J genes are TRBV4-1 and TRBJ2-3, with 7 bases matching TRBD2. V shed 1 base, J shed 4 bases, and the junction held 5 bases outside the gene matches. From germline, CDR1 is MGHRA and CDR2 YSYEKL. This CDR3 region has 15 residues. Here the CDR3 DNA reads TGCGCCAGCAGCCAAGCCTTTCGGGGGGCAGATACGCAGTATTTT. Translation: CASSQAFRGADTQYF.

The V call is TRBV10-3, the J call TRBJ1-4; possibly TRBD1 for D (6 bases). Trimming left V 10 bases short and J 4 bases short, with 7 bases between. CDR3 size: 11 residues. Germline CDR1 is ENHRY and CDR2 is SYGVKD. CDR3 coding DNA: TGTGCCACGGACAGTAATGAAAAACTGTTTTTT. It codes for CATDSNEKLFF.

This clone has more than one count but fewer than ten. The chain has TRBV7-9 and TRBJ2-5, with D uncertain. CDR1 is SEHNR, CDR2 FQNEAQ, per germline (reference sequence). The V and J ends lost 3 bases and 2 bases respectively, with 4 bases between them. This CDR3 has 12 residues. CDR3 DNA: TGTGCCAGCAGCTTCGCGCAAGAGACCCAGTACTTC. It encodes CASSFAQETQYF.

This clone was detected a few times. The V gene is TRBV5-4, the J gene TRBJ1-2, with 11 bases lining up with TRBD1. This CDR3 contains 19 residues. Germline lookup yields CDR1 SGHNT and CDR2 YYREEE (reference sequence). J lost 0 bases, V lost 1 base, and 11 bases had no gene match. CDR3 residues: CASSLKSGTGGGTNYGYTF. The CDR3 DNA follows: TGTGCCAGCAGCTTGAAGTCAGGGACAGGGGGAGGCACTAACTATGGCTACACCTTC. The full variable domain, with the rest looked up from reference TRBV5-4 and TRBJ1-2, is ETGVTQSPTHLIKTRGQQVTLRCSSQSGHNTVSWYQQALGQGPQFIFQYYREEENGRGNFPPRFSGLQFPNYSSELNVNALELDDSALYLCASSLKSGTGGGTNYGYTFGSGTRLTVV.

This chain connects TRBV27 to TRBJ1-1, with TRBD1 matching 7 bases. The CDR3 has 14 residues. The germline CDR1 and CDR2 sequences are MNHEY and SMNVEV (reference sequence). The V gene end was trimmed by 3 bases and the J gene end by 1 base; junction bases not matched to a gene: 2. Here the CDR3 reads CASSFSGGNTEAFF. The CDR3 DNA is TGTGCCAGCAGTTTTTCAGGGGGGAACACTGAAGCTTTCTTT.

The V gene is TRBV5-4, the J gene TRBJ2-7, with 8 bases aligning to TRBD1. V was pared by 4 bases and J by 3 bases, with 15 bases of the junction left unmatched. The CDR3 is 17 residues long. Per germline, CDR1 SGHNT and CDR2 YYREEE (reference sequence). The CDR3 here is CASSAVPLTGVSYEQYF. DNA for the CDR3: TGTGCCAGCAGCGCTGTCCCCCTGACAGGGGTAAGCTACGAGCAGTACTTC.

This chain uses TRBV7-2 with TRBJ1-6; D gene ambiguous. The CDR3 loop spans 13 amino acids. Germline values: CDR1 SGHTA, CDR2 FQGNSA. The V end lost 1 base, the J end lost 9 bases, and 7 bases lay between the germline ends. CDR3 nucleotides: TGTGCCAGCAGCTTAGACGGGATTTCACCCCTCCACTTT. It translates to CASSLDGISPLHF. Combining the CDR3 with reference TRBV7-2 and TRBJ1-6 gives the whole variable domain GAGVSQSPSNKVTEKGKDVELRCDPISGHTALYWYRQSLGQGLEFLIYFQGNSAPDKSGLPSDRFSAERTGGSVSTLTIQRTQQEDSAVYLCASSLDGISPLHFGNGTRLTVT.

The chain carries TRBV19 and TRBJ2-2, with 8 bases matching TRBD1. Germline-derived CDR1 and CDR2 are LNHDA and SQIVND (reference sequence). The CDR3 extends over 17 amino acids. V lost 4 bases, J lost 4 bases, and 11 bases stayed unmatched. CDR3: CASSSPGTGGLTGELFF. In DNA form, the CDR3 reads TGTGCCAGTAGTAGTCCTGGGACAGGCGGACTCACCGGGGAGCTGTTTTTT. Based on the CDR3 plus reference TRBV19 and TRBJ2-2, the full variable domain is DGGITQSPKYLFRKEGQNVTLSCEQNLNHDAMYWYRQDPGQGLRLIYYSQIVNDFQKGDIAEGYSVSREKKESFPLTVTSAQKNPTAFYLCASSSPGTGGLTGELFFGEGSRLTVL.

The chain couples TRBV29-1 to TRBJ1-1, with a possible D match to TRBD1 (5 bases). The germline V and J ends were trimmed by 3 bases and 3 bases, with 14 bases remaining between them. This CDR3 contains 14 residues. Germline-derived CDR1 and CDR2 are SQVTM and ANQGSEA. The CDR3 spells CSVDLGGKDTEAFF. In DNA form, the CDR3 reads TGCAGCGTTGATCTCGGGGGTAAGGACACTGAAGCTTTCTTT.

The genes are TRBV18 and TRBJ2-2; D is possibly TRBD2 (5 bases). CDR1 is KGHSH and CDR2 is LQKENI in the germline V gene. V lost 4 bases, J lost 3 bases, and 12 bases lay in between. CDR3 length: 15 amino acids. The CDR3 region has the DNA TGTGCCAGCTCACGCGATCCGGGGTACACCGGGGAGCTGTTTTTT. This sequence encodes CASSRDPGYTGELFF.

The rearrangement joins TRBV2 to TRBJ1-6; 10 bases align to TRBD1. The CDR3 has 18 amino acids. The V gene end was trimmed by 1 base and the J gene end by 0 bases; junction bases not matched to a gene: 3. Germline V gene sequence: CDR1 SNHLY, CDR2 FYNNEI. The CDR3 sequence: CASSEGDRGSSYNSPLHF. For the CDR3, the DNA is TGTGCCAGCAGTGAAGGGGACAGGGGAAGCTCCTATAATTCACCCCTCCACTTT.

The table lists this clone with a count of one. The J gene is TRBJ1-6, the V gene TRBV2; D gene ambiguous. Germline V CDR1 and CDR2: SNHLY, FYNNEI. This CDR3 is 15 amino acids long. Trimming removed 6 bases at V and 7 bases at J, with 16 bases between. The CDR3 DNA reads TGTGCCAGCAGGGGGAGGTGGCAGACCAATTCACCCCTCCACTTT. The encoded protein is CASRGRWQTNSPLHF.

The rearrangement joins TRBV5-4 to TRBJ1-2; 8 bases fit TRBD1. The CDR3 is made up of 14 amino acids. CDR1 and CDR2 from the germline V gene are SGHNT and YYREEE (reference sequence). V shed 3 bases, J shed 0 bases, and the junction held 1 base outside the gene matches. This CDR3 reads CASSSGQANYGYTF. The CDR3, as DNA: TGTGCCAGCAGCTCGGGACAGGCTAACTATGGCTACACCTTC.

The chain links TRBV5-6 to TRBJ1-5, with D possibly TRBD1 on 5 matching bases. In germline, CDR1 is SGHDT, CDR2 YYEEEE. Trimming pared 0 bases from V and 4 bases from J, leaving 11 bases between. The CDR3 length is 15 residues. CDR3 loop: CASSLAMEGNQPQHF. DNA of the CDR3: TGTGCCAGCAGCTTGGCCATGGAGGGGAATCAGCCCCAGCATTTT. Full variable domain (outside the CDR3, taken from reference TRBV5-6 and TRBJ1-5): DAGVTQSPTHLIKTRGQQVTLRCSPKSGHDTVSWYQQALGQGPQFIFQYYEEEERQRGNFPDRFSGHQFPNYSSELNVNALLLGDSALYLCASSLAMEGNQPQHFGDGTRLSIL.

The chain links TRBV13 to TRBJ2-7; a possible D gene is TRBD1 (6 bases). The CDR3 extends over 15 amino acids. Germline V gives CDR1 PRHDT, CDR2 FYEKMQ (reference sequence). Trimming pared 3 bases from V and 6 bases from J, leaving 18 bases between. CDR3 sequence: CASSFFGTPTREQYF. CDR3 nucleotides: TGTGCCAGCAGCTTCTTCGGGACACCTACCCGCGAGCAGTACTTC.

This clone was detected only once. The genes are TRBV5-5 and TRBJ1-3; D call uncertain. V was shortened by 4 bases and J by 1 base, with 12 bases between the two germline ends. This CDR3 is 15 amino acids long. The V gene's germline CDR1 is SGHKS and CDR2 YYEKEE (reference sequence). The CDR3 DNA sequence: TGTGCCAGCAGCGTTACCGAGGGTTCTGGAAACACCATATATTTT. Protein: CASSVTEGSGNTIYF. Full variable domain (remainder filled in from reference TRBV5-5 and TRBJ1-3): DAGVTQSPTHLIKTRGQQVTLRCSPISGHKSVSWYQQVLGQGPQFIFQYYEKEERGRGNFPDRFSARQFPNYSSELNVNALLLGDSALYLCASSVTEGSGNTIYFGEGSWLTVV.

This sequence joins TRBV3-1 (or the pseudogene TRBV3-2) and TRBJ2-5; 7 bases are shared with TRBD1. CDR1 is LGHDT, CDR2 YNNKEL, per germline (reference sequence). CDR3 length: 13 residues. Germline trimming cut 4 bases from V and 7 bases from J; bases unmatched to any gene: 6. CDR3 residues: CASSRGTAGTQYF. CDR3 sequence (DNA): TGTGCCAGCAGCCGTGGGACAGCTGGGACCCAGTACTTC.

V usage is TRBV7-9 and J usage is TRBJ1-5; 12 nucleotides match TRBD1. The CDR3 sequence is 17 residues long. Trimming at V came to 11 bases and at J to 4 bases, leaving 15 bases not matched to a gene. The germline V gene has CDR1 SEHNR and CDR2 FQNEAQ (reference sequence). The CDR3 protein is CARGVGTGGARNQPQHF. The CDR3 coding sequence is TGTGCCCGCGGGGTAGGGACAGGGGGCGCGAGAAATCAGCCCCAGCATTTT.

J is TRBJ2-3 and V is TRBV7-8; D is possibly TRBD1 (6 bases). Trimming removed 4 bases at V and 0 bases at J, with 11 bases between. The germline V gene encodes CDR1 SGHVS and CDR2 FQNEAQ. The length of the CDR3 is 15 residues. DNA of the CDR3: TGTGCCAGCAGCTCCGGGACAAGAAGCACAGATACGCAGTATTTT. This sequence encodes CASSSGTRSTDTQYF. The entire variable domain, with the rest obtained from reference TRBV7-8 and TRBJ2-3, is as follows: GAGVSQSPRYKVAKRGQDVALRCDPISGHVSLFWYQQALGQGPEFLTYFQNEAQLDKSGLPSDRFFAERPEGSVSTLKIQRTQQEDSAVYLCASSSGTRSTDTQYFGPGTRLTVL.

This rearrangement joins TRBV3-1 (or the pseudogene TRBV3-2) to TRBJ2-3; D unclear. CDR1 and CDR2 from the germline V gene are LGHDT and YNNKEL (reference sequence). CDR3 length equals 13 residues. Trimming stripped 6 bases from V and 3 bases from J, with 10 bases between. The CDR3 region has the DNA TGTGCCAGCAGTGACACGTCTACAGATACGCAGTATTTT. It specifies CASSDTSTDTQYF.

The chain uses TRBV3-1 (or the pseudogene TRBV3-2) and TRBJ1-2; D may be TRBD1 (6 bases). CDR3 size: 15 residues. CDR1 LGHDT and CDR2 YNNKEL come from the germline V gene (reference sequence). The V and J ends lost 6 bases and 2 bases respectively, with 16 bases between them. Written as DNA, the CDR3 is TGTGCCAGCAGTCAACAGGGTGCCTCAAACTATGGCTACACCTTC. It encodes CASSQQGASNYGYTF.